This TCR beta chain was recovered during a study of T cells in Graves' hyperthyroidism and ophthalmopathy. Study-level information: Peripheral blood samples were taken at initial diagnosis, prior to any treatment.

This clonotype was found a few times. RNA transcripts gave rise to amplified TCR beta CDR3 regions. With the HTBI primer set, the TCR CDR3 went through a first round of RT-PCR. TCRdb reanalysed the multiplex PCR reads using MiXCR and keeps one entry per CDR3 protein. In the table there are about half a million distinct CDR3 sequences, roughly 23% of which are singletons. CDR3 length equals 13 residues. V lost 1 base, J lost 0 bases, and 3 bases lay in between. Germline V CDR1 and CDR2: MGHRA, YSYEKL. The genes are TRBV4-1 and TRBJ2-5; no definite D call. The sequence came from a woman between 70 and 85 years old with Graves' ophthalmopathy. Input material: blood. CDR3: CASSQGNQETQYF. The CDR3 DNA is TGCGCCAGCAGCCAAGGAAACCAAGAGACCCAGTACTTC.